The 25 T cell receptor beta chains presented below share a single source sample, sequenced in a study of cytomegalovirus exposure and HLA in healthy donors. The PCR used 60 Vbeta and 13 Jbeta primers. Clones were read by immunoSEQ multiplex PCR, and TCRdb kept only the in-frame ones, dropping some. The table shows about 130,000 clones, with around 80% occurring only once. Specimen: PBMCs. The origin of the receptors is a man aged 18 to 30 in good health and CMV-seronegative.

This clone has only a few counts. The chain joins TRBV4-1 to TRBJ1-1; TRBD1 might be the D (6 bases). CDR3 size: 17 residues. Trimming took off 4 bases at V and 4 bases at J, with 22 bases between the two ends. Germline CDR1 is MGHRA and CDR2 is YSYEKL. CDR3 in DNA: TGCGCCAGCAGCCTAGGCGTTATTGGGGGGGCGGCCACTGAAGCTTTCTTT. This codes for CASSLGVIGGAATEAFF.

The CDR3 loop reads CASSPGLAGGPQYF. CDR3 nucleotides: TGTGCCAGCAGTCCGGGACTAGCGGGAGGGCCGCAGTACTTC. V is TRBV28 and J is TRBJ2-5; 16 nucleotides line up with TRBD2. V was pared by 5 bases and J by 11 bases, with 5 bases of the junction left unmatched. Per the germline V gene, CDR1 is MDHEN and CDR2 is SYDVKM. This CDR3 has 14 amino acids.

The chain uses TRBV18 and TRBJ2-7; D perhaps matches TRBD1 (6 bases). Germline loops: CDR1 KGHSH, CDR2 LQKENI. V was cut by 3 bases and J by 3 bases, with 15 bases left in between. This CDR3 region has 15 residues. The CDR3 here is CASSPLDSFYYEQYF. CDR3 nucleotide sequence: TGTGCCAGCTCACCCTTGGACAGTTTTTACTACGAGCAGTACTTC.

This sequence joins TRBV10-1 and TRBJ2-1; maybe TRBD1 (6 bases). The V gene's germline CDR1 is WNHNN and CDR2 SYGVQD (reference sequence). Trimming pared 6 bases from V and 4 bases from J, leaving 16 bases between. The CDR3 runs 15 residues. The CDR3 here is CASSGKQGRYNEQFF. CDR3 sequence (DNA): TGCGCCAGCAGCGGAAAACAGGGCAGATACAATGAGCAGTTCTTC.

The V and J genes are TRBV2 and TRBJ2-1; a weak D match, TRBD2 (7 bases). Germline CDR1 and CDR2: SNHLY and FYNNEI. V lost 3 bases and J 10 bases, leaving 10 bases between the germline ends. The CDR3 sequence is 12 residues long. In nucleotides, the CDR3 is TGTGCCAGCAGTGAGGGAGGGGGAGAGCAGTTCTTC. It is translated as CASSEGGGEQFF.

This clone has a single count. The chain is built from TRBV5-6 and TRBJ2-7, with a tentative D call TRBD1 (5 bases). The CDR3 totals 15 residues. Trimming cost V 0 bases and J 2 bases, with 12 bases left between them. CDR1 SGHDT and CDR2 YYEEEE come from the germline V gene. The CDR3 coding sequence is TGTGCCAGCAGCTTGGTTCGACAGTCGCCCTACGAGCAGTACTTC. Translation: CASSLVRQSPYEQYF.

The gene calls are TRBV6-1 and TRBJ1-1; maybe TRBD1 (6 bases). The ends were cut back, 4 bases at V and 1 base at J, with 13 bases in the middle. Germline assignment: CDR1 MNHNS and CDR2 SASEGT. The CDR3 has 15 amino acids. CDR3 sequence: CASSAHRARNTEAFF. The DNA for the CDR3 is TGTGCCAGCAGTGCCCACAGGGCACGGAACACTGAAGCTTTCTTT.

This chain uses TRBV30 with TRBJ2-7; unclear D gene. The CDR3 spans 11 residues. Trimming pared 3 bases from V and 4 bases from J, leaving 7 bases between. CDR1 GTSNPN and CDR2 SVGIG come from the germline V gene (reference sequence). CDR3 protein: CAWSGVYEQYF. The CDR3 region has the DNA TGTGCCTGGAGCGGAGTTTACGAGCAGTACTTC.

The CDR3 protein is CASSTAGGSANYGYTF. CDR3 in DNA: TGTGCCAGTAGTACCGCAGGGGGCAGTGCTAACTATGGCTACACCTTC. The chain combines TRBV19 with TRBJ1-2; 8 nucleotides line up with TRBD1. Germline-derived CDR1 and CDR2 are LNHDA and SQIVND (reference sequence). After removal of 4 bases from V and 0 bases from J, the junction contained 7 bases not matched to a gene. There are 16 residues in the CDR3.

The chain employs TRBV28 and TRBJ1-3; no clear D. Germline assignment: CDR1 MDHEN and CDR2 SYDVKM. The V end was cut by 6 bases, the J end by 0 bases, with 12 bases between. The CDR3 loop spans 15 amino acids. CDR3 loop: CASRILGSSGNTIYF. DNA of the CDR3: TGTGCCAGCAGGATTTTAGGGAGCTCTGGAAACACCATATATTTT.

V and J are TRBV29-1 and TRBJ1-2, with TRBD1 matching 8 bases. The germline V gene has CDR1 SQVTM and CDR2 ANQGSEA. Trimming removed 7 bases from V and 4 bases from J; junction bases left unmatched: 5. The CDR3 consists of 12 residues. Here the CDR3 DNA reads TGCAGCGCCCAGGGGGCCAGCTATGGCTACACCTTC. This codes for CSAQGASYGYTF. Drawing the rest from reference TRBV29-1 and TRBJ1-2, the complete variable domain is SAVISQKPSRDICQRGTSLTIQCQVDSQVTMMFWYRQQPGQSLTLIATANQGSEATYESGFVIDKFPISRPNLTFSTLTVSNMSPEDSSIYLCSAQGASYGYTFGSGTRLTVV.

In DNA, the CDR3 is TGTGCCAGCCTACGTCAGGGGGCGAGAGGCTACACCTTC. It translates to CASLRQGARGYTF. The chain couples TRBV28 to TRBJ1-2; 8 bases are a match to TRBD1. This CDR3 is 13 amino acids long. Germline assignment: CDR1 MDHEN and CDR2 SYDVKM. After removal of 8 bases from V and 8 bases from J, the junction contained 10 bases not matched to a gene.

V is TRBV4-1 and J is TRBJ1-6; the match to TRBD1 covers 9 bases. Unmatched junction bases numbered 1, after V lost 0 bases and J lost 7 bases. Germline CDR1 reads MGHRA; CDR2 reads YSYEKL. The CDR3 has 15 residues. The DNA of the CDR3 is TGCGCCAGCAGCCAAGAAGGGACAGGGAATTCACCCCTCCACTTT. Its translation is CASSQEGTGNSPLHF.

The V gene is TRBV2, the J gene TRBJ2-5; D gene unclear. This CDR3 has 12 amino acids. Germline lookup yields CDR1 SNHLY and CDR2 FYNNEI. Trimming stripped 7 bases from V and 4 bases from J, with 10 bases between. DNA for the CDR3: TGTGCCAGCATGAGTCCAGGAGAGACCCAGTACTTC. As protein: CASMSPGETQYF.

The gene calls are TRBV21-1 and TRBJ2-7; the table's D call TRBD2 went unverified against the DNA. TRBV21-1 is a listed pseudogene. The CDR3 has 15 amino acids. CDR3 sequence: CASSKEAGVPYEQYV. The CDR3 DNA sequence: TGTGCCAGCAGCAAAGAAGCGGGAGTACCCTACGAGCAGTACGTC.

V gene TRBV19 combines with J gene TRBJ1-2, with D maybe TRBD1 (5 bases). Trimming shortened V by 9 bases and J by 4 bases, and 18 bases separated the two germline ends. The length of the CDR3 is 14 residues. CDR1 LNHDA and CDR2 SQIVND come from the germline V gene (reference sequence). CDR3 sequence (DNA): TGTGCCAGCTTAGCTCGACAGACGACCTATGGCTACACCTTC. This translates into CASLARQTTYGYTF. The entire variable domain, with the rest obtained from reference TRBV19 and TRBJ1-2, is as follows: DGGITQSPKYLFRKEGQNVTLSCEQNLNHDAMYWYRQDPGQGLRLIYYSQIVNDFQKGDIAEGYSVSREKKESFPLTVTSAQKNPTAFYLCASLARQTTYGYTFGSGTRLTVV.

The DNA of the CDR3 is TGTGCCAGCATACCGGGACAGGTTTACGAGCAGTACGTC. Amino acid sequence: CASIPGQVYEQYV. The chain recombines TRBV2 with TRBJ2-7, with TRBD1 identical over 8 bases. CDR1 and CDR2 from the germline V gene are SNHLY and FYNNEI. V was clipped by 7 bases and J by 4 bases; unmatched bases: 6. The CDR3 has 13 amino acids.

The V gene is TRBV6-1, the J gene TRBJ1-1, with 11 positions matching TRBD1. The CDR3 runs to 14 residues. With V trimmed by 7 bases and J by 6 bases, 7 bases remained unmatched. Germline V CDR1 and CDR2: MNHNS, SASEGT. The CDR3 is CASTRTGGIPEAFF. As DNA, the CDR3 is TGTGCCAGCACCAGGACAGGGGGCATCCCTGAAGCTTTCTTT.

This clone appeared once. The rearrangement joins TRBV7-3 to TRBJ2-7; a weak D match, TRBD2 (6 bases). V shed 4 bases and J shed 2 bases, with 15 bases lying between them. Germline assignment: CDR1 SGHTA and CDR2 FQGTGA. The CDR3 covers 15 residues. CDR3 amino acids: CASSSQSGGTYEQYF. DNA for the CDR3: TGTGCCAGCAGCTCTCAATCCGGGGGAACCTACGAGCAGTACTTC.

This chain links TRBV7-8 with TRBJ2-7, with 10 bases fitting TRBD1. The CDR3 spans 14 residues. Germline V gives CDR1 SGHVS, CDR2 FQNEAQ. The ends lost 4 bases at V and 5 bases at J; junction bases unmatched: 5. CDR3 in DNA: TGTGCCAGCAGCTCCACCGGGACAGGGGACGAGCAGTACGTC. It encodes CASSSTGTGDEQYV.

V and J are TRBV6-1 and TRBJ1-5; 9 bases fit TRBD1. The CDR3 spans 14 residues. The junction had 5 bases not matched to a gene; V was cut back by 4 bases and J by 7 bases. Germline V lookup: CDR1 MNHNS, CDR2 SASEGT. The CDR3 loop reads CASSVGTGNQPQHF. CDR3 nucleotide sequence: TGTGCCAGCAGTGTCGGGACAGGGAACCAGCCCCAGCATTTT.

This chain uses TRBV7-2 with TRBJ1-2; D is perhaps TRBD1 (6 bases). Trimming stripped 4 bases from V and 13 bases from J, with 13 bases between. CDR1 SGHTA and CDR2 FQGNSA come from the germline V gene. This CDR3 is built from 11 residues. CDR3 amino acids: CASSSDRPLTF. DNA of the CDR3: TGTGCCAGCAGCTCCGACAGGCCCCTCACCTTC.

The V call is TRBV27, the J call TRBJ2-1; the match to TRBD1 covers 7 bases. The CDR3 covers 17 residues. The trim removed 5 bases at V and 4 bases at J, leaving 14 bases unmatched. Germline V CDR1 and CDR2: MNHEY, SMNVEV (reference sequence). CDR3 sequence: CASSPSQDRDIYNEQFF. The CDR3 DNA reads as TGTGCCAGCAGTCCATCACAAGACAGGGACATATACAATGAGCAGTTCTTC.

This chain connects TRBV7-3 to TRBJ2-5; D may be TRBD2 (6 bases). V was shortened by 5 bases and J by 11 bases, with 18 bases between the two germline ends. CDR3 length: 13 amino acids. The V gene's germline CDR1 is SGHTA and CDR2 FQGTGA. CDR3 DNA: TGTGCCAGCAGCAAAGATCCTGGAGGGGAGCAGTACTTC. It is translated as CASSKDPGGEQYF.

The genes are TRBV6-5 and TRBJ2-7, with 9 bases identical to TRBD1. The CDR3 extends over 14 amino acids. V lost 2 bases, J lost 2 bases, and 1 base stayed unmatched. Germline lookup yields CDR1 MNHEY and CDR2 SVGAGI. The CDR3, as DNA: TGTGCCAGCAGTTACCGGGACAGGGCCTACGAGCAGTACTTC. Translating it yields CASSYRDRAYEQYF.